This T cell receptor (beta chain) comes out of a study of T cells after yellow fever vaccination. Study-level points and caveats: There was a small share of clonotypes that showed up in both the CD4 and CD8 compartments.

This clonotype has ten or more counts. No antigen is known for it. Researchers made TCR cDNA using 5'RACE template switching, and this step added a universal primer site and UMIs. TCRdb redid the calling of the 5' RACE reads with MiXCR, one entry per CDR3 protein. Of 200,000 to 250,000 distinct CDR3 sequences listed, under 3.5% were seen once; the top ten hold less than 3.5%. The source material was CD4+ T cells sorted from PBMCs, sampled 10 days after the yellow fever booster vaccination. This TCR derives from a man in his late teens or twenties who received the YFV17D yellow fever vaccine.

DNA of the CDR3: TGTGCCAGTGCTAAGGAGGGGGGGGTAAGAGATACGCAGTATTTT. Translating gives CASAKEGGVRDTQYF. The chain has TRBV2 and TRBJ2-3, with D perhaps TRBD2 (7 bases). Trimming stripped 9 bases from V and 5 bases from J, with 21 bases between. The germline V gene has CDR1 SNHLY and CDR2 FYNNEI. The CDR3 length is 15 residues.